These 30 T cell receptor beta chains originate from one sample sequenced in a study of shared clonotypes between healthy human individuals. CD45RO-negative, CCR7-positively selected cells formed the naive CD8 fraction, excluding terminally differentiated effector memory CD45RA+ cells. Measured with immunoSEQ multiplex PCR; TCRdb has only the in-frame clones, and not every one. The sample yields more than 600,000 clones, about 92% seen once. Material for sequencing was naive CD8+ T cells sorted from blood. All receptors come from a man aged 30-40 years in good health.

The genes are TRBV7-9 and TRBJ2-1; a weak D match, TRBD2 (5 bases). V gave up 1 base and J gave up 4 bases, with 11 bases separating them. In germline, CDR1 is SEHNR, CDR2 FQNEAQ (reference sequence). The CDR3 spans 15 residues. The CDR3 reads CASSLEIGEYNEQFF. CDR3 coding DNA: TGTGCCAGCAGCTTAGAGATCGGGGAATACAATGAGCAGTTCTTC.

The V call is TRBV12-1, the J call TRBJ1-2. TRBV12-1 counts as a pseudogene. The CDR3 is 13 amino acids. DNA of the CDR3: TGTGCCAGCAGCATCCGGGAAGGCCGGGGCTACACCTTC. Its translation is CASSIREGRGYTF.

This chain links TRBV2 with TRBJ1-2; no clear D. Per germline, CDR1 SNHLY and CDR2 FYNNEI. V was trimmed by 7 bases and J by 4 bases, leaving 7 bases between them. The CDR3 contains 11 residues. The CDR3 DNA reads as TGTGCCAGCAAAGGGCCCTATGGCTACACCTTC. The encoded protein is CASKGPYGYTF.

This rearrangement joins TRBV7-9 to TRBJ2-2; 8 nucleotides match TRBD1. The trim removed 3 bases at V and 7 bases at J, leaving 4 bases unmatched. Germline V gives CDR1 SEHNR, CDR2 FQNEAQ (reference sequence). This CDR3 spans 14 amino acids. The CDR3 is CASSLAGGYGELFF. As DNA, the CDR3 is TGTGCCAGCAGCTTGGCAGGGGGCTACGGGGAGCTGTTTTTT.

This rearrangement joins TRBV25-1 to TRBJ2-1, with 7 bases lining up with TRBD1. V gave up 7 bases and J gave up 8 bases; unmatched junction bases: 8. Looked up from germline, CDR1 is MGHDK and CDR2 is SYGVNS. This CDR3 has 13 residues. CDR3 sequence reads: CASIGQVGYEQFF. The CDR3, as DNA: TGTGCCAGCATCGGACAGGTTGGATATGAGCAGTTCTTC. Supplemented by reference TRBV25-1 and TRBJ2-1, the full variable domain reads EADIYQTPRYLVIGTGKKITLECSQTMGHDKMYWYQQDPGMELHLIHYSYGVNSTEKGDLSSESTVSRIRTEHFPLTLESARPSHTSQYLCASIGQVGYEQFFGPGTRLTVL.

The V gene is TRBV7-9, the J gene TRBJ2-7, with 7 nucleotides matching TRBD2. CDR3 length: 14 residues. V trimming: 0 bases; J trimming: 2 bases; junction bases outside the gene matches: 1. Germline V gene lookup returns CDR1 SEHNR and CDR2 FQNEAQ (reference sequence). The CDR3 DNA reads TGTGCCAGCAGCTTAGCCGGACTAGCCTACGAGCAGTACTTC. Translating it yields CASSLAGLAYEQYF.

CDR3 protein: CASSLVVSFQETQYF. CDR3 nucleotide sequence: TGCGCCAGCAGCTTGGTAGTCAGCTTTCAAGAGACCCAGTACTTC. The chain combines TRBV5-1 with TRBJ2-5; no reliable D call. V was pared by 0 bases and J by 2 bases, with 11 bases between. Germline assignment: CDR1 SGHRS and CDR2 YFSETQ. The CDR3 is 15 residues long.

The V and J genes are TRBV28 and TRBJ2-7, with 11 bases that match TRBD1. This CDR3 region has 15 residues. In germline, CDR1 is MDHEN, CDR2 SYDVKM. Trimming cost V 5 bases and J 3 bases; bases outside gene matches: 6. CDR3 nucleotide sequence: TGTGCCAGCAGTGCCCCGGGACAGGGGGTCTACGAGCAGTACTTC. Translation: CASSAPGQGVYEQYF.

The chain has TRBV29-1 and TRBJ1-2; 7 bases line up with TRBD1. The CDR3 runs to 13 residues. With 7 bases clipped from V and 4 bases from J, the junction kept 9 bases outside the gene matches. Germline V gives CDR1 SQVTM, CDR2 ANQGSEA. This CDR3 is CSGGQGGIYGYTF. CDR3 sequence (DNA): TGCAGCGGCGGGCAGGGGGGGATCTATGGCTACACCTTC.

The CDR3 is CASSEEGQGSDTQYF. The DNA of the CDR3 is TGTGCCAGCAGCGAAGAGGGACAGGGGTCGGATACGCAGTATTTT. The V call is TRBV7-3, the J call TRBJ2-3; TRBD1 agrees at 10 bases. Germline CDR1 reads SGHTA; CDR2 reads FQGTGA. CDR3 size: 15 residues. J was trimmed by 6 bases and V by 5 bases; bases with no gene match: 8.

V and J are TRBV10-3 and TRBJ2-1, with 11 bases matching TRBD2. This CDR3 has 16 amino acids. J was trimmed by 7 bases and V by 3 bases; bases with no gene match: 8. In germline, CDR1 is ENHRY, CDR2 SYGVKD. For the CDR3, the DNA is TGTGCCATCAGTGAAGTCTCAACTAGCGGGAGTAATGAGCAGTTCTTC. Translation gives CAISEVSTSGSNEQFF.

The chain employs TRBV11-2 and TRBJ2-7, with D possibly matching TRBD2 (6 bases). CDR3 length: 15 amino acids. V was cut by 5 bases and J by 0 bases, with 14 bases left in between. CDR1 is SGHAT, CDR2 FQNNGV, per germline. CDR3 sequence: CASSHRTGSSYEQYF. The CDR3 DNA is TGTGCCAGCAGCCATAGGACCGGGAGCTCCTACGAGCAGTACTTC.

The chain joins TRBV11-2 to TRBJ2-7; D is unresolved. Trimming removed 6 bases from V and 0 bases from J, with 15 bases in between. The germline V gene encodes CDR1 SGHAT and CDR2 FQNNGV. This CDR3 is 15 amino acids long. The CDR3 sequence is CASSSPTTGSYEQYF. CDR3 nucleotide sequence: TGTGCCAGCAGTTCCCCCACTACCGGCTCCTACGAGCAGTACTTC.

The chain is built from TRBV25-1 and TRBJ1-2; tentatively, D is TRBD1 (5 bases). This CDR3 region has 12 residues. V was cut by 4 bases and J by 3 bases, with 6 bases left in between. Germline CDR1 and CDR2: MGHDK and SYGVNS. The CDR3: CASSVGDYGYTF. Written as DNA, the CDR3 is TGTGCCAGCAGTGTAGGGGACTATGGCTACACCTTC.

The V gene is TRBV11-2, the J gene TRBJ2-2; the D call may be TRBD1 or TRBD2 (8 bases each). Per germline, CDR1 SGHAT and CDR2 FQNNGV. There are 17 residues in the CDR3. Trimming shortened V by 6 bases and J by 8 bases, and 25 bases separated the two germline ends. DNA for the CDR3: TGTGCCAGCAGTGGACAGGGATCCAGCGGGAGTTTTGGGGAGCTGTTTTTT. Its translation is CASSGQGSSGSFGELFF. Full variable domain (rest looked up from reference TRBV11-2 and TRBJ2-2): EAGVAQSPRYKIIEKRQSVAFWCNPISGHATLYWYQQILGQGPKLLIQFQNNGVVDDSQLPKDRFSAERLKGVDSTLKIQPAKLEDSAVYLCASSGQGSSGSFGELFFGEGSRLTVL.

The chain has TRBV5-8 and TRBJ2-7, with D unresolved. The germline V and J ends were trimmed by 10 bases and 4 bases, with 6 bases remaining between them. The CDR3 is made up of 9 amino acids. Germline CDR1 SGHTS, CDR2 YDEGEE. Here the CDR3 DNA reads TGTGCCGGAAAATACGAGCAGTACTTC. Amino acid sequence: CAGKYEQYF. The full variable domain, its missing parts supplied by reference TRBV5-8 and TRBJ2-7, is EAGVTQSPTHLIKTRGQQATLRCSPISGHTSVYWYQQALGLGLQFLLWYDEGEERNRGNFPPRFSGRQFPNYSSELNVNALELEDSALYLCAGKYEQYFGPGTRLTVT.

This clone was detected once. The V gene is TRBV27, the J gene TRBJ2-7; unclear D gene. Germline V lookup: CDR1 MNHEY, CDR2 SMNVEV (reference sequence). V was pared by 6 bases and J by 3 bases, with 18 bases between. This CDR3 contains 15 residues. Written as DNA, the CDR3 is TGTGCCAGCAGAGGGCAAAGAGACGGCTACTACGAGCAGTACTTC. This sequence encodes CASRGQRDGYYEQYF.

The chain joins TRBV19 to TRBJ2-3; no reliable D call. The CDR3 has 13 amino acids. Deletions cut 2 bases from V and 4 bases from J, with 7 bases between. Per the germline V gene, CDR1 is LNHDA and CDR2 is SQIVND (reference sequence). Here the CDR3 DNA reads TGTGCCAGTAGTATAATACCGGCAGATACGCAGTATTTT. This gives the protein CASSIIPADTQYF.

The CDR3 sequence is CASSYGVTGNEQFF. CDR3 DNA sequence: TGTGCCAGCAGTTACGGGGTTACGGGCAATGAGCAGTTCTTC. The chain has TRBV6-6 and TRBJ2-1; D not resolved. This CDR3 has 14 residues. Germline CDR1 is MNHNY and CDR2 is SVGAGI (reference sequence). V dropped 2 bases and J dropped 6 bases, with 11 bases sitting between them.

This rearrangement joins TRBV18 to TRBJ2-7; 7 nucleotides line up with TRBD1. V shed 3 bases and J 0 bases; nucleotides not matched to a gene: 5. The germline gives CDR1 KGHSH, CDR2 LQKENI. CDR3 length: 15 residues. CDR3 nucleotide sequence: TGTGCCAGCTCACCCCGGGACAGTCCCTCCTACGAGCAGTACTTC. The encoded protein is CASSPRDSPSYEQYF.

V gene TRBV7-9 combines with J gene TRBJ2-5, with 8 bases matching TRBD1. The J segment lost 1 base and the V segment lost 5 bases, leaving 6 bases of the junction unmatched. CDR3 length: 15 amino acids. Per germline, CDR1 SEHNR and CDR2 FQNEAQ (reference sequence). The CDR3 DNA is TGTGCCAGCAGCCTACGGACAGGGATCCAAGAGACCCAGTACTTC. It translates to CASSLRTGIQETQYF.

CDR3 sequence reads: CASSPLSPGGTGLNEQFF. In DNA form, the CDR3 reads TGCGCCAGCAGCCCACTTTCGCCGGGAGGGACAGGGCTCAATGAGCAGTTCTTC. This rearrangement joins TRBV5-1 to TRBJ2-1, with a tentative D call TRBD1 (9 bases). CDR1 and CDR2 (germline): SGHRS, YFSETQ. This CDR3 is 18 amino acids long. V was pared by 4 bases and J by 6 bases, with 26 bases between.

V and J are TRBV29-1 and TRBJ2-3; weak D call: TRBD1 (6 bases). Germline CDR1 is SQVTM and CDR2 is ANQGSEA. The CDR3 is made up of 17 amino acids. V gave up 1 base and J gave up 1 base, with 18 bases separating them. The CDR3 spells CSVEGVPGHHGTDTQYF. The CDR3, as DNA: TGCAGCGTTGAAGGAGTACCGGGACACCATGGCACAGATACGCAGTATTTT.

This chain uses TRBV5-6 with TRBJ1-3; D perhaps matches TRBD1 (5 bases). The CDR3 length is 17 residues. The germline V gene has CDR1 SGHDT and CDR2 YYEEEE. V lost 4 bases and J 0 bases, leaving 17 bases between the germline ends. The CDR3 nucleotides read TGTGCCAGCAGCCACCTGACAGTGAACCACTCTGGAAACACCATATATTTT. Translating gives CASSHLTVNHSGNTIYF.

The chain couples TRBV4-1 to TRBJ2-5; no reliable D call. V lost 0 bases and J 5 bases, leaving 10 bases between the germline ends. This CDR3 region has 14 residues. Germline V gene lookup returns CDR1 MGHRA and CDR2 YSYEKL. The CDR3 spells CASSQDRNDETQYF. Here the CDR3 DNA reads TGCGCCAGCAGCCAAGATAGGAACGATGAGACCCAGTACTTC.

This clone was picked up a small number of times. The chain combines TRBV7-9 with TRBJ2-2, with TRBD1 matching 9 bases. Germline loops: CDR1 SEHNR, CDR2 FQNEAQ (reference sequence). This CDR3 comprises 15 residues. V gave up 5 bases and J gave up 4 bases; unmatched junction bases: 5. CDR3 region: CASSQQGAGTGELFF. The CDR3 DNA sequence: TGTGCCAGCAGCCAACAGGGGGCGGGCACCGGGGAGCTGTTTTTT.

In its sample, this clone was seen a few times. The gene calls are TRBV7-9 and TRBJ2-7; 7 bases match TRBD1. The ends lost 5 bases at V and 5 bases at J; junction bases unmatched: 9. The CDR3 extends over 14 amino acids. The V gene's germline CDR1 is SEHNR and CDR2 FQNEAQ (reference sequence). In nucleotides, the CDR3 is TGTGCCAGCAGCGCACGACAGGGACGGCACGAGCAGTACTTC. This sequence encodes CASSARQGRHEQYF.

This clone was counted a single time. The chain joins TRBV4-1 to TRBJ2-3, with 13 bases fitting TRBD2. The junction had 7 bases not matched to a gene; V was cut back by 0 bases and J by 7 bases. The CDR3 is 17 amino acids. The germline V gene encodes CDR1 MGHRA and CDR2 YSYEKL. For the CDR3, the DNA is TGCGCCAGCAGCCAAGACTCCGGACTAGCGGGAGTGCATACGCAGTATTTT. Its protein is CASSQDSGLAGVHTQYF.

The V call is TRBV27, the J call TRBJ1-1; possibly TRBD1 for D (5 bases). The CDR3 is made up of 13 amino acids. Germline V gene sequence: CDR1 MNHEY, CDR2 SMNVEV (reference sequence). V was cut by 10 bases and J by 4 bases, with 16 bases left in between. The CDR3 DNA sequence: TGTGCCACCCTCTCAGGGATGGGCACTGAAGCTTTCTTT. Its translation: CATLSGMGTEAFF.

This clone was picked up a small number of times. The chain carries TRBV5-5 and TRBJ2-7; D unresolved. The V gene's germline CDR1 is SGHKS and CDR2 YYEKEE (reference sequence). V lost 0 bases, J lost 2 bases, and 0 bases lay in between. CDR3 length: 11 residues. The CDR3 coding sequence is TGTGCCAGCAGCTTGGCCTACGAGCAGTACTTC. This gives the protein CASSLAYEQYF.